The 18 T cell receptor beta chains below all came from one sample that was sequenced in a study of blood T cell repertoires in COVID-19. Libraries were prepared by immunoSEQ multiplex PCR; TCRdb keeps only in-frame clonotypes and omits some of them. Of approximately 170,000 clones listed, around 83% were seen once; the top ten hold roughly a fifth. Sequenced: peripheral blood. The source is a woman in her 70s who had recovered from COVID-19.

V usage is TRBV5-4 and J usage is TRBJ1-1, with D possibly matching TRBD1 (5 bases). Germline V gene sequence: CDR1 SGHNT, CDR2 YYREEE (reference sequence). This CDR3 is 17 amino acids long. V was clipped by 0 bases and J by 5 bases, with 20 bases between them. The CDR3 DNA follows: TGTGCCAGCAGCTTGGGGACAACCGGGGGGTTGAGGACTGAAGCTTTCTTT. Its translation: CASSLGTTGGLRTEAFF.

The rearrangement links TRBV28 to TRBJ1-2, with 9 bases matching TRBD1. Trimming removed 3 bases from V and 2 bases from J; junction bases left unmatched: 7. Germline V gene sequence: CDR1 MDHEN, CDR2 SYDVKM. This CDR3 has 16 residues. CDR3 protein: CASSLGTGTTNYGYTF. The CDR3 DNA sequence: TGTGCCAGCAGTTTGGGGACAGGGACCACCAACTATGGCTACACCTTC.

The chain is built from TRBV29-1 and TRBJ2-3; the match to TRBD2 covers 7 bases. Unmatched junction bases numbered 17, after V lost 5 bases and J lost 6 bases. Germline values: CDR1 SQVTM, CDR2 ANQGSEA. The CDR3 sequence is 16 residues long. CDR3 sequence (DNA): TGCAGCGTTTTGGGGGGGGAGGGCGCCCCGCCGGATACGCAGTATTTT. As protein: CSVLGGEGAPPDTQYF.

V usage is TRBV3-1 (or the pseudogene TRBV3-2) and J usage is TRBJ2-3; D not certain. Germline loops: CDR1 LGHDT, CDR2 YNNKEL (reference sequence). Trimming stripped 4 bases from V and 4 bases from J, with 12 bases between. CDR3 length: 14 residues. CDR3 sequence reads: CASSPEAAADTQYF. As DNA, the CDR3 is TGTGCCAGCAGCCCAGAGGCCGCGGCAGATACGCAGTATTTT.

The rearrangement links TRBV5-8 to TRBJ2-5; no firm D call. Germline V gene lookup returns CDR1 SGHTS and CDR2 YDEGEE. The CDR3 runs 13 residues. Trimming removed 2 bases from V and 4 bases from J, with 9 bases in between. CDR3 sequence: CASSFLAVETQYF. The CDR3 DNA is TGTGCCAGCAGCTTTTTGGCAGTAGAGACCCAGTACTTC.

The chain has TRBV15 and TRBJ1-2; 8 nucleotides agree with TRBD1. Germline V gives CDR1 LNHNV, CDR2 YYDKDF (reference sequence). This CDR3 has 15 amino acids. Germline trimming cut 1 base from V and 5 bases from J; bases unmatched to any gene: 6. DNA of the CDR3: TGTGCCACCAGCAGAGCTGGCCAGGGGGCTTATGGCTACACCTTC. It codes for CATSRAGQGAYGYTF. Filled out from reference TRBV15 and TRBJ1-2, the complete variable domain reads DAMVIQNPRYQVTQFGKPVTLSCSQTLNHNVMYWYQQKSSQAPKLLFHYYDKDFNNEADTPDNFQSRRPNTSFCFLDIRSPGLGDTAMYLCATSRAGQGAYGYTFGSGTRLTVV.

This chain connects TRBV4-1 to TRBJ2-7, with D unresolved. V gave up 4 bases and J gave up 7 bases, with 14 bases separating them. Per the germline V gene, CDR1 is MGHRA and CDR2 is YSYEKL. This CDR3 spans 13 amino acids. The CDR3, as DNA: TGCGCCAGCAGCCCCTATCTTCTCTGGGAGCAGTACTTC. Its translation: CASSPYLLWEQYF.

J is TRBJ2-1 and V is TRBV9, with D tentatively TRBD2 (6 bases). The CDR3 is 16 residues long. The V end lost 0 bases, the J end lost 3 bases, and 13 bases lay between the germline ends. CDR1 and CDR2 (germline): SGDLS, YYNGEE. The CDR3 region is CASSVEWVAVYNEQFF. The CDR3 DNA reads TGTGCCAGCAGCGTAGAGTGGGTAGCGGTCTACAATGAGCAGTTCTTC.

V is TRBV28 and J is TRBJ1-1; possible D gene TRBD1, 6 bases. The CDR3 runs to 14 residues. In germline, CDR1 is MDHEN, CDR2 SYDVKM. V gave up 5 bases and J gave up 4 bases, with 14 bases separating them. The CDR3 is CASSMGALATEAFF. Written as DNA, the CDR3 is TGTGCCAGCAGTATGGGGGCGTTGGCCACTGAAGCTTTCTTT.

This clone showed up just once. The chain combines TRBV19 with TRBJ1-2; D is uncertain. The CDR3 length is 13 residues. The V end lost 2 bases, the J end lost 0 bases, and 4 bases lay between the germline ends. Germline V CDR1 and CDR2: LNHDA, SQIVND (reference sequence). The CDR3 reads CASSILANYGYTF. DNA of the CDR3: TGTGCCAGTAGTATACTAGCTAACTATGGCTACACCTTC.

The V and J genes are TRBV20-1 and TRBJ1-1; D gene uncertain. There are 11 residues in the CDR3. Trimming left V 5 bases short and J 1 base short, with 5 bases between. CDR1 is DFQATT and CDR2 is SNEGSKA in the germline V gene (reference sequence). In nucleotides, the CDR3 is TGCAGTGCTTATCGGAACACTGAAGCTTTCTTT. Amino acids: CSAYRNTEAFF.

The chain combines TRBV25-1 with TRBJ1-1; D gene unclear. Germline V CDR1 and CDR2: MGHDK, SYGVNS. The CDR3 spans 14 residues. V dropped 6 bases and J dropped 1 base, with 12 bases sitting between them. The CDR3 reads CASSAFRRNTEAFF. Here the CDR3 DNA reads TGTGCCAGCAGCGCCTTCCGGAGGAACACTGAAGCTTTCTTT.

The chain couples TRBV27 to TRBJ1-5, with 10 bases aligning to TRBD1. The V gene's germline CDR1 is MNHEY and CDR2 SMNVEV (reference sequence). The CDR3 runs to 16 residues. The junction had 9 bases not matched to a gene; V was cut back by 5 bases and J by 5 bases. This chain's CDR3 is CASSLSGQGWHQPQHF. CDR3 DNA: TGTGCCAGCAGTCTCTCGGGACAGGGGTGGCATCAGCCCCAGCATTTT.

V gene TRBV4-3 combines with J gene TRBJ2-7; a weak D match, TRBD1 (6 bases). From germline, CDR1 is LGHNA and CDR2 YSLEER. Between the trimmed V and J ends, which lost 0 bases and 5 bases, there was a span of 14 bases. This CDR3 spans 15 amino acids. In DNA, the CDR3 is TGCGCCAGCAGCCAAGAGGGCAGGCCAGGGGACGAGCAGTACTTC. Translation: CASSQEGRPGDEQYF.

J is TRBJ2-5 and V is TRBV6-1; the D gene is possibly TRBD2 (5 bases). Trimming pared 2 bases from V and 1 base from J, leaving 11 bases between. Germline lookup yields CDR1 MNHNS and CDR2 SASEGT. This CDR3 spans 15 amino acids. The chain's CDR3 is CASSERRGGQETQYF. For the CDR3, the DNA is TGTGCCAGCAGTGAACGGCGAGGAGGCCAAGAGACCCAGTACTTC.

For this clone: An end of the junction differs from the germline gene, which may be a read error. This chain uses TRBV7-6 with TRBJ2-7, with 9 bases that match TRBD1. The V gene's germline CDR1 is SGHVS and CDR2 FNYEAQ. The CDR3 is 18 amino acids. The CDR3 bases are TGTGCCATCAGCTTTATCTGGGGGGGACAGGGTAACTCCTACGAGCAGTACTTC. This codes for CAISFIWGGQGNSYEQYF.

This clone was seen a few times. The chain recombines TRBV3-1 (or the pseudogene TRBV3-2) with TRBJ2-7; D unclear. Germline CDR1 LGHDT, CDR2 YNNKEL (reference sequence). Trimming removed 4 bases from V and 1 base from J, with 8 bases in between. The CDR3 is made up of 13 amino acids. CDR3 region: CASSRLDSYEQYF. In DNA form, the CDR3 reads TGTGCCAGCAGCCGACTGGATTCCTACGAGCAGTACTTC.

This clone came up once. The rearrangement uses TRBV3-1 (or the pseudogene TRBV3-2) and TRBJ1-1, with 10 bases aligning to TRBD1. The trim removed 4 bases at V and 2 bases at J, leaving 4 bases unmatched. CDR3 length: 15 amino acids. Germline-derived CDR1 and CDR2 are LGHDT and YNNKEL (reference sequence). The CDR3 DNA reads TGTGCCAGCAGCCTTTGGGACAGGGGCAACACTGAAGCTTTCTTT. Amino acids: CASSLWDRGNTEAFF.